This entry lists 9 T cell receptor beta chains sequenced from one sample in a study of neurological immune-mediated disorders. TCRdb reprocessed the 5' RACE reads via MiXCR and lists one record per CDR3 protein. The sample gives some 16,000 distinct CDR3 sequences, around 9.7% of which show up once; over 40% is in the top ten. The sequenced material came from CD8+ T cells from blood. The receptors stem from a man aged 50 to 60 in good health.

This clonotype was seen repeatedly, ten times or more. The V and J genes are TRBV6-5 and TRBJ2-3; D may be TRBD2 (6 bases). From germline, CDR1 is MNHEY and CDR2 SVGAGI. The CDR3 contains 15 residues. V lost 0 bases and J lost 3, with 10 bases in between. The DNA of the CDR3 is TGTGCCAGCAGTTACTCGACGGGAGAAACAGATACGCAGTATTTT. It encodes CASSYSTGETDTQYF.

This clonotype appeared many times. This rearrangement joins TRBV12-3 or TRBV12-4 to TRBJ2-5; D is possibly TRBD1 (6 bases). V lost 5 bases, J lost 1 base, and 23 bases lay in between. The CDR3 runs to 18 residues. Here the CDR3 reads CASSEWDTPLEVQETQYF. The CDR3 coding sequence is TGTGCCAGCAGTGAGTGGGACACTCCTTTGGAAGTCCAAGAGACCCAGTACTTC.

In this sample, this clonotype turned up many times. The chain couples TRBV6-2 or TRBV6-3 to TRBJ2-1; D not resolved. CDR1 MNHEY and CDR2 SVGEGT come from the germline V gene. Trimming took off 0 bases at V and 10 bases at J, with 7 bases between the two ends. The CDR3 has 12 residues. Here the CDR3 DNA reads TGTGCCAGCAGTTACTCGAGGCCAGAGCAGTTCTTC. Its protein product is CASSYSRPEQFF.

This clonotype was detected many times. V is TRBV7-2 and J is TRBJ2-7; D is uncertain. The germline V gene has CDR1 SGHTA and CDR2 FQGNSA. The CDR3 has 12 residues. Trimming took off 5 bases at V and 6 bases at J, with 11 bases between the two ends. For the CDR3, the DNA is TGTGCCAGCAGCGTTAGTTTCGGCGAGCAGTACTTC. Its translation is CASSVSFGEQYF. The entire variable domain, with the rest obtained from reference TRBV7-2 and TRBJ2-7, is as follows: GAGVSQSPSNKVTEKGKDVELRCDPISGHTALYWYRQSLGQGLEFLIYFQGNSAPDKSGLPSDRFSAERTGGSVSTLTIQRTQQEDSAVYLCASSVSFGEQYFGPGTRLTVT.

Concerning this clonotype itself: The junction does not match germline at one end; this may be a read error. This chain joins TRBV11-2 and TRBJ2-2; D may be TRBD1 or TRBD2 (5 bases each). The CDR3 contains 17 residues. Germline V gene data show CDR1 as SGHAT and CDR2 as FQNNGV. CDR3 sequence (DNA): TGTGCCAGCAGCTGGCCGAGGGGCGACAAAAACACCTGGGAGCTGTTTTTT. The encoded protein is CASSWPRGDKNTWELFF.

This clonotype was counted at least ten times. This chain links TRBV14 with TRBJ2-1; D is unclear. Looked up from germline, CDR1 is SGHDN and CDR2 is FVKESK. The CDR3 length is 15 residues. The germline V and J ends were trimmed by 4 bases and 0 bases, with 10 bases remaining between them. The CDR3 reads CASSPTWSSYNEQFF. CDR3 DNA sequence: TGTGCCAGCAGCCCAACTTGGAGCTCCTACAATGAGCAGTTCTTC.

In this sample, this clonotype turned up a few times. V gene TRBV11-1 combines with J gene TRBJ2-1; 11 bases agree with TRBD2. J lost 0 bases, V lost 5 bases, and 9 bases had no gene match. Germline CDR1 and CDR2: SGHAT and FQDESV (reference sequence). This CDR3 has 18 amino acids. In nucleotides, the CDR3 is TGTGCCAGCAGCCGTCGTCCCACTAGCGGGAGCTCCTACAATGAGCAGTTCTTC. Its protein product is CASSRRPTSGSSYNEQFF.

Ten or more counts support this clonotype. The chain employs TRBV29-1 and TRBJ2-1; unclear D gene. V lost 3 bases and J 1 base, leaving 19 bases between the germline ends. Per the germline V gene, CDR1 is SQVTM and CDR2 is ANQGSEA. The CDR3 length is 17 residues. This CDR3 reads CSVDGHTLGHSYNEQFF. The DNA of the CDR3 is TGCAGCGTTGACGGGCACACCCTCGGGCATTCCTACAATGAGCAGTTCTTC.

This clonotype was counted many times. The gene calls are TRBV7-9 and TRBJ2-3; the D gene is possibly TRBD2 (6 bases). This CDR3 region has 13 residues. Germline V gene data show CDR1 as SEHNR and CDR2 as FQNEAQ (reference sequence). Trimming pared 3 bases from V and 5 bases from J, leaving 9 bases between. The CDR3 nucleotides read TGTGCCAGCAGCTTCTCTAGCGTAGATACGCAGTATTTT. This sequence encodes CASSFSSVDTQYF.